This T cell receptor beta chain was recorded in a study of breast tumors, draining lymph nodes, adjacent tissues. The CDR3 extends over 14 amino acids. V lost 10 bases and J lost 1, with 17 bases in between. CDR1 is MNHNS and CDR2 is SASEGT in the germline V gene. TCRdb itself ran the multiplex PCR reads through MiXCR, one entry per CDR3 protein. The data hold over 60,000 distinct CDR3 sequences, with approximately 62% observed a single time. The clonotype comes from a female donor with breast cancer. Some clones in this sample may be carry-over from other donors' samples. Sequencing was carried out using breast tumor tissue. The rearrangement joins TRBV6-1 to TRBJ2-7; D may be TRBD2 (5 bases). CDR3 protein: CANTLAFDSYEQYF. The CDR3 DNA sequence: TGTGCCAATACGTTAGCGTTCGATTCCTACGAGCAGTACTTC.